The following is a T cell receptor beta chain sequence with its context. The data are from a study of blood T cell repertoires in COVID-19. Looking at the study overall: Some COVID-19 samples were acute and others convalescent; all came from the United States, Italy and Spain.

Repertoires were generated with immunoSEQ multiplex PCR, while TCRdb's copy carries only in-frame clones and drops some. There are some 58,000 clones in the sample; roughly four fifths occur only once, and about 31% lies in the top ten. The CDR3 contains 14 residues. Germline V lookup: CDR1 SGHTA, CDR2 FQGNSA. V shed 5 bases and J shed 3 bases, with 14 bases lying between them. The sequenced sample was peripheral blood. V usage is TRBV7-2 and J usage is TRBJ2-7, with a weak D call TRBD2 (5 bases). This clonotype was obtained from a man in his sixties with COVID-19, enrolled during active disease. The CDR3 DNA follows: TGTGCCAGCAGCCTAGGGAGTAGAAACTACGAGCAGTACTTC. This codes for CASSLGSRNYEQYF.